A single sample gave rise to the 15 T cell receptor beta chains below, sequenced in a study of cytomegalovirus exposure and HLA in healthy donors. The PCR contained 60 Vbeta and 13 Jbeta primers. The assay was immunoSEQ multiplex PCR, and TCRdb's table has in-frame clones only and misses some. This table holds about 170,000 clones. Sample: PBMCs. Source of these receptors: a woman under 30 in good health and CMV-seropositive.

This sequence joins TRBV5-8 and TRBJ2-1; TRBD2 agrees at 8 bases. The CDR3 length is 15 residues. V was clipped by 4 bases and J by 7 bases; unmatched bases: 10. Germline V lookup: CDR1 SGHTS, CDR2 YDEGEE. CDR3 bases: TGTGCCAGCAGCGCCGGGACTAGAACGGGGAATGAGCAGTTCTTC. Translating it yields CASSAGTRTGNEQFF.

The chain joins TRBV7-8 to TRBJ1-1, with TRBD1 matching 8 bases. Trimming removed 1 base from V and 6 bases from J; junction bases left unmatched: 1. Germline CDR1 reads SGHVS; CDR2 reads FQNEAQ. This CDR3 has 13 residues. The CDR3 loop reads CASSLDRGAEAFF. Written as DNA, the CDR3 is TGTGCCAGCAGCTTAGACAGGGGGGCTGAAGCTTTCTTT.

The rearrangement uses TRBV2 and TRBJ1-2; possible D gene TRBD1, 6 bases. The CDR3 has 14 residues. Germline loops: CDR1 SNHLY, CDR2 FYNNEI. V lost 3 bases, J lost 5 bases, and 13 bases lay in between. Here the CDR3 reads CASSEPGTLYGYTF. CDR3 nucleotide sequence: TGTGCCAGCAGTGAGCCCGGGACACTGTATGGCTACACCTTC.

The chain has TRBV10-3 and TRBJ1-1; D gene unclear. The CDR3 spans 13 residues. V gave up 7 bases and J gave up 1 base, with 10 bases separating them. Germline lookup yields CDR1 ENHRY and CDR2 SYGVKD. The CDR3 sequence is CAINPGSNTEAFF. CDR3 coding DNA: TGTGCCATCAACCCAGGCTCGAACACTGAAGCTTTCTTT.

The chain couples TRBV2 to TRBJ2-2; D is possibly TRBD2 (6 bases). CDR3 length: 14 amino acids. The germline CDR1 and CDR2 sequences are SNHLY and FYNNEI. V was cut by 7 bases and J by 0 bases, with 9 bases left in between. The DNA of the CDR3 is TGTGCCAGCAAAGGCGGGGCGAACACCGGGGAGCTGTTTTTT. It is translated as CASKGGANTGELFF.

The V gene is TRBV2, the J gene TRBJ2-2; TRBD1 matches 8 bases. V shed 4 bases, J shed 3 bases, and the junction held 4 bases outside the gene matches. Germline V gives CDR1 SNHLY, CDR2 FYNNEI. The CDR3 length is 15 residues. CDR3 nucleotides: TGTGCCAGCAGTGGCGACAGGGGTTACACCGGGGAGCTGTTTTTT. The encoded protein is CASSGDRGYTGELFF.

The chain is built from TRBV2 and TRBJ2-7; D is ambiguous. V gave up 6 bases and J gave up 4 bases, with 7 bases separating them. This CDR3 contains 11 residues. The germline CDR1 and CDR2 sequences are SNHLY and FYNNEI. Here the CDR3 reads CASRQHYEQYF. In nucleotides, the CDR3 is TGTGCCAGCAGACAGCATTACGAGCAGTACTTC. The full variable domain, rest sourced from reference TRBV2 and TRBJ2-7, is EPEVTQTPSHQVTQMGQEVILRCVPISNHLYFYWYRQILGQKVEFLVSFYNNEISEKSEIFDDQFSVERPDGSNFTLKIRSTKLEDSAMYFCASRQHYEQYFGPGTRLTVT.

This rearrangement joins TRBV7-2 to TRBJ1-2, with TRBD1 as a possible D gene (5 bases). The CDR3 covers 15 residues. The germline V and J ends were trimmed by 1 base and 5 bases, with 14 bases remaining between them. Germline V gene data show CDR1 as SGHTA and CDR2 as FQGNSA. CDR3 residues: CASSLVGGVGYGYTF. The CDR3 DNA reads as TGTGCCAGCAGCTTAGTGGGGGGGGTCGGGTATGGCTACACCTTC.

V gene TRBV9 combines with J gene TRBJ1-1; a possible D gene is TRBD1 (5 bases). Per germline, CDR1 SGDLS and CDR2 YYNGEE. Trimming took off 4 bases at V and 1 base at J, with 14 bases between the two ends. This CDR3 contains 15 residues. As DNA, the CDR3 is TGTGCCAGCAGCCCCTTTGTGGGGCCGAACACTGAAGCTTTCTTT. Protein product: CASSPFVGPNTEAFF.

This chain joins TRBV7-8 and TRBJ1-1; tentatively, D is TRBD1 (6 bases). Germline V CDR1 and CDR2: SGHVS, FQNEAQ. The CDR3 has 13 residues. The V end was cut by 1 base, the J end by 10 bases, with 13 bases between. The CDR3 DNA reads TGTGCCAGCAGCTTAGGGCAGGGGTCAGGAGCTTTCTTT. Amino acid sequence: CASSLGQGSGAFF.

The J gene is TRBJ1-2, the V gene TRBV11-3; 11 bases fit TRBD1. Germline V gene sequence: CDR1 SGHNT, CDR2 YENEEA. This CDR3 has 15 amino acids. V lost 4 bases, J lost 5 bases, and 6 bases stayed unmatched. The DNA of the CDR3 is TGTGCCAGCAGCTCCAGTGGGGACAGGGGGTATGGCTACACCTTC. It translates to CASSSSGDRGYGYTF. The complete variable domain, with remaining parts taken from reference TRBV11-3 and TRBJ1-2, reads EAGVVQSPRYKIIEKKQPVAFWCNPISGHNTLYWYLQNLGQGPELLIRYENEEAVDDSQLPKDRFSAERLKGVDSTLKIQPAELGDSAVYLCASSSSGDRGYGYTFGSGTRLTVV.

V gene TRBV19 combines with J gene TRBJ1-1, with a possible D match to TRBD1 (6 bases). The V end was cut by 6 bases, the J end by 5 bases, with 13 bases between. Germline values: CDR1 LNHDA, CDR2 SQIVND (reference sequence). CDR3 length equals 13 residues. The CDR3 sequence: CASRTTGLTEAFF. CDR3 nucleotides: TGTGCCAGTAGGACAACAGGGCTAACTGAAGCTTTCTTT.

The chain is built from TRBV5-1 and TRBJ2-3, with 11 nucleotides matching TRBD2. This CDR3 has 15 amino acids. Germline V gives CDR1 SGHRS, CDR2 YFSETQ. V shed 2 bases, J shed 2 bases, and the junction held 1 base outside the gene matches. CDR3 nucleotide sequence: TGCGCCAGCAGCTTTAGCGGGAGGGCCACAGATACGCAGTATTTT. This translates into CASSFSGRATDTQYF.

The chain links TRBV15 to TRBJ2-7; weak D call: TRBD1 (5 bases). The CDR3 extends over 15 amino acids. Looked up from germline, CDR1 is LNHNV and CDR2 is YYDKDF (reference sequence). V was trimmed by 3 bases and J by 4 bases, leaving 16 bases between them. CDR3 coding DNA: TGTGCCACCAGCAGCCGTGGGGCCGCGATATACGAGCAGTACTTC. Residues: CATSSRGAAIYEQYF.

The V call is TRBV5-1, the J call TRBJ2-1; D gene unclear. This CDR3 is built from 15 residues. The V and J ends lost 0 bases and 0 bases respectively, with 7 bases between them. Germline V gene data show CDR1 as SGHRS and CDR2 as YFSETQ. The CDR3 nucleotides read TGCGCCAGCAGCTTGGTAGTTAGCTCCTACAATGAGCAGTTCTTC. Amino acids: CASSLVVSSYNEQFF.